The 17 T cell receptor beta chains presented below share a single source sample, sequenced in a study of vaccination effects on CD4 cells after COVID-19. Ahead of sequencing, the ViraFEST assay grew antigen-specific CD4+ T cells using viral peptide pools. Following an approximately 10-day culture, CD4+ T cells were purified. The cohort was immunized with two doses of either the BNT162b2 or mRNA-1273 vaccine. The method was immunoSEQ multiplex PCR; TCRdb's version includes in-frame clones alone and lacks a portion of them. The sample lists 25,000 to 30,000 clones; roughly 80% were seen once. The antigens of these receptors remain unknown. The specimen comprised CD4+ T cells from PBMCs cultured with HCoV-229E spike peptides, sampled after COVID-19 vaccination. These receptor sequences come from a human donor who received a COVID-19 vaccine.

This chain links TRBV19 with TRBJ2-7; 7 bases are shared with TRBD1. V trimming: 5 bases; J trimming: 0 bases; junction bases outside the gene matches: 10. Per germline, CDR1 LNHDA and CDR2 SQIVND (reference sequence). This CDR3 is 16 amino acids long. DNA for the CDR3: TGTGCCAGTAGTCCTCGACAGGGAACGGGCTCCTACGAGCAGTACTTC. Translation: CASSPRQGTGSYEQYF.

The chain has TRBV11-2 and TRBJ2-3, with D perhaps matching TRBD2 (6 bases). The CDR3 totals 15 residues. V shed 7 bases and J shed 8 bases, with 22 bases lying between them. CDR1 is SGHAT, CDR2 FQNNGV, per germline. CDR3 in amino acids: CASNQGRGTTATQYF. CDR3 sequence (DNA): TGTGCCAGCAACCAAGGGCGGGGTACCACGGCTACGCAGTATTTT.

This rearrangement joins TRBV4-2 to TRBJ2-2, with D possibly being TRBD2 (5 bases). The CDR3 sequence is 16 residues long. Germline V gives CDR1 LGHNA, CDR2 YNFKEQ. Trimming shortened V by 1 base and J by 3 bases, and 12 bases separated the two germline ends. The CDR3 loop reads CASSQAELLDTGELFF. In DNA, the CDR3 is TGTGCCAGCAGCCAAGCCGAGTTACTAGACACCGGGGAGCTGTTTTTT.

V usage is TRBV6-5 and J usage is TRBJ2-7, with TRBD1 as a possible D gene (6 bases). The germline V gene has CDR1 MNHEY and CDR2 SVGAGI. The V end was cut by 6 bases, the J end by 5 bases, with 11 bases between. The CDR3 consists of 12 residues. The CDR3 spells CASSFDRNEQYF. The CDR3 DNA sequence: TGTGCCAGCAGCTTCGACAGGAACGAGCAGTACTTC.

This clone was seen just once. The CDR3 DNA reads TGTGCCAGCAGTGAACAGGGCTACGAGCAGTACTTC. It codes for CASSEQGYEQYF. This chain links TRBV25-1 with TRBJ2-7, with D maybe TRBD1 (5 bases). Trimming removed 2 bases from V and 3 bases from J, with 5 bases in between. The length of the CDR3 is 12 residues. Germline V gene sequence: CDR1 MGHDK, CDR2 SYGVNS.

This chain connects TRBV7-9 to TRBJ1-1; the match to TRBD1 covers 12 bases. CDR3 length: 18 residues. J was trimmed by 0 bases and V by 2 bases; bases with no gene match: 7. CDR1 is SEHNR, CDR2 FQNEAQ, per germline (reference sequence). DNA of the CDR3: TGTGCCAGCAGCTTATCCGGGACAGGGGGCAAAATGAACACTGAAGCTTTCTTT. It translates to CASSLSGTGGKMNTEAFF.

This clone was observed a single time. The CDR3: CASSEAGSGSYEQYF. For the CDR3, the DNA is TGTGCCAGCAGTGAAGCGGGTAGCGGGAGTTACGAGCAGTACTTC. The chain combines TRBV6-1 with TRBJ2-7, with 9 bases fitting TRBD2. The V gene's germline CDR1 is MNHNS and CDR2 SASEGT. The CDR3 is 15 residues long. Trimming removed 0 bases from V and 4 bases from J; junction bases left unmatched: 4.

The chain combines TRBV18 with TRBJ1-1; D not certain. Germline V gene sequence: CDR1 KGHSH, CDR2 LQKENI. This CDR3 comprises 15 residues. V lost 0 bases and J lost 1, with 9 bases in between. CDR3 loop: CASSPPARRNTEAFF. The CDR3, as DNA: TGTGCCAGCTCACCACCCGCCCGCCGGAACACTGAAGCTTTCTTT.

The CDR3 region is CAIFIQGECYEQYF. The CDR3 DNA reads TGTGCCATTTTTATACAGGGCGAGTGCTACGAGCAGTACTTC. The chain is built from TRBV6-4 and TRBJ2-7, with D perhaps matching TRBD1 (6 bases). V was shortened by 10 bases and J by 3 bases, with 19 bases between the two germline ends. Germline V CDR1 and CDR2: MRHNA, SNTAGT. This CDR3 spans 14 amino acids.

This chain uses TRBV7-9 with TRBJ1-2; TRBD1 is a possible D gene (5 bases). Germline values: CDR1 SEHNR, CDR2 FQNEAQ (reference sequence). V was cut by 5 bases and J by 1 base, with 17 bases left in between. The CDR3 loop spans 16 amino acids. The CDR3 sequence is CASSTRVRDHNYGYTF. The CDR3 region has the DNA TGTGCCAGCAGCACCCGGGTCAGGGACCATAACTATGGCTACACCTTC.

The chain recombines TRBV19 with TRBJ2-7; the D call may be TRBD1 or TRBD2 (5 bases each). V shed 5 bases and J shed 7 bases, with 18 bases lying between them. CDR1 and CDR2 (germline): LNHDA, SQIVND (reference sequence). CDR3 length equals 14 residues. The CDR3 here is CASSVTGTPREQYF. The CDR3 region has the DNA TGTGCCAGTAGTGTCACCGGGACCCCTAGGGAGCAGTACTTC.

This rearrangement joins TRBV5-1 to TRBJ2-3; D remains ambiguous. The germline V gene encodes CDR1 SGHRS and CDR2 YFSETQ. This CDR3 has 13 residues. The V and J ends lost 0 bases and 1 base respectively, with 3 bases between them. The CDR3 here is CASSLGGTDTQYF. The CDR3 DNA is TGCGCCAGCAGCTTGGGTGGCACAGATACGCAGTATTTT.

The rearrangement uses TRBV6-1 and TRBJ2-1; no definite D call. Germline CDR1 is MNHNS and CDR2 is SASEGT. V was cut by 3 bases and J by 6 bases, with 6 bases left in between. The CDR3 sequence is 12 residues long. The CDR3 DNA follows: TGTGCCAGCAGTGATTGGAGCAATGAGCAGTTCTTC. Its translation is CASSDWSNEQFF.

This chain uses TRBV6-5 with TRBJ1-1; D gene ambiguous. The V end was cut by 6 bases, the J end by 0 bases, with 8 bases between. CDR1 MNHEY and CDR2 SVGAGI come from the germline V gene. The CDR3 runs to 13 residues. The CDR3: CASRVHLNTEAFF. The CDR3 region has the DNA TGTGCCAGCAGGGTCCACCTGAACACTGAAGCTTTCTTT.

The chain employs TRBV5-8 and TRBJ2-1; possibly TRBD2 for D (5 bases). Per germline, CDR1 SGHTS and CDR2 YDEGEE. V shed 5 bases and J shed 14 bases, with 17 bases lying between them. CDR3 length equals 12 residues. CDR3 loop: CASSLLDRAEFF. The CDR3 DNA sequence: TGTGCCAGCAGTCTACTGGACCGAGCGGAGTTCTTC. The full variable domain, completed using reference TRBV5-8 and TRBJ2-1, is EAGVTQSPTHLIKTRGQQATLRCSPISGHTSVYWYQQALGLGLQFLLWYDEGEERNRGNFPPRFSGRQFPNYSSELNVNALELEDSALYLCASSLLDRAEFFGPGTRLTVL.

This clone was seen a handful of times. CDR3 nucleotides: TGTGCCAGCACCTTCTCGGAGTATGGTGGTGAAGCTTTCTTT. Residues: CASTFSEYGGEAFF. The V and J genes are TRBV11-2 and TRBJ1-1; D gene unclear. Trimming took 7 bases from V and 7 from J, leaving 19 bases between them. This CDR3 comprises 14 residues. In germline, CDR1 is SGHAT, CDR2 FQNNGV.

This chain connects TRBV6-5 to TRBJ2-7; TRBD2 might be the D (6 bases). V was cut by 6 bases and J by 0 bases, with 12 bases left in between. This CDR3 has 14 amino acids. The germline V gene encodes CDR1 MNHEY and CDR2 SVGAGI. The CDR3 region is CASSQGLNSYEQYF. The CDR3 DNA reads as TGTGCCAGCAGCCAGGGACTTAACTCCTACGAGCAGTACTTC.